The 28 T cell receptor beta chains presented below share a single source sample, sequenced in a study of blood T cells in healthy people across ages. Using a J-beta primer mix together with a sample-barcoded 5' primer, a second PCR was run for about 7 to 12 cycles. In TCRdb, the 5' RACE reads were re-called with MiXCR into one record per CDR3 protein. In the table there are approximately 320,000 distinct CDR3 sequences, 25% to 30% of which are singletons. Material: blood. These receptors originate from a woman in her 70s in good health.

In its sample, this clonotype was seen a few times. The chain is built from TRBV27 and TRBJ2-1, with 8 bases lining up with TRBD1. The CDR3 extends over 13 amino acids. Germline trimming cut 3 bases from V and 15 bases from J; bases unmatched to any gene: 10. Germline V gene data show CDR1 as MNHEY and CDR2 as SMNVEV (reference sequence). CDR3: CASSLTLGTGWFF. Here the CDR3 DNA reads TGTGCCAGCAGTTTGACGTTGGGGACAGGATGGTTCTTC.

This clonotype was picked up a small number of times. V usage is TRBV27 and J usage is TRBJ1-5; D gene uncertain. Germline CDR1 reads MNHEY; CDR2 reads SMNVEV (reference sequence). There are 18 residues in the CDR3. Trimming took 1 base from V and 0 from J, leaving 16 bases between them. The CDR3 nucleotides are TGTGCCAGCAGTTTATGGGCCGGGAGTACTGGTAGCAATCAGCCCCAGCATTTT. This codes for CASSLWAGSTGSNQPQHF.

With regard to this clonotype: One junction end does not reproduce the germline sequence, and a read error may be involved. This chain links TRBV11-1 with TRBJ2-3; D is undetermined. Germline CDR1 reads SGHAT; CDR2 reads FQDESV (reference sequence). CDR3 length equals 16 residues. The CDR3 sequence is CAGSLSDGPSTDTQYF. For the CDR3, the DNA is TGTGCCGGCAGCTTAAGTGACGGCCCTAGCACAGATACGCAGTATTTT. Full variable domain (rest looked up from reference TRBV11-1 and TRBJ2-3): EAEVAQSPRYKITEKSQAVAFWCDPISGHATLYWYRQILGQGPELLVQFQDESVVDDSQLPKDRFSAERLKGVDSTLKIQPAELGDSAMYLCAGSLSDGPSTDTQYFGPGTRLTVL.

The gene calls are TRBV29-1 and TRBJ2-4; a weak D match, TRBD1 (5 bases). V lost 4 bases to trimming and J lost 8 bases, with 18 bases between them. CDR3 size: 14 residues. Germline V lookup: CDR1 SQVTM, CDR2 ANQGSEA. CDR3 sequence (DNA): TGCAGCGTTGGGGTGGGGCTGGGTTTGGACATTCAGTACTTC. As protein: CSVGVGLGLDIQYF. Looking up the rest from reference TRBV29-1 and TRBJ2-4 gives the full variable domain: SAVISQKPSRDICQRGTSLTIQCQVDSQVTMMFWYRQQPGQSLTLIATANQGSEATYESGFVIDKFPISRPNLTFSTLTVSNMSPEDSSIYLCSVGVGLGLDIQYFGAGTRLSVL.

This rearrangement joins TRBV25-1 to TRBJ1-1; unclear D gene. Germline CDR1 and CDR2: MGHDK and SYGVNS. The CDR3 consists of 14 residues. Trimming shortened V by 4 bases and J by 1 base, and 10 bases separated the two germline ends. The CDR3 DNA reads TGTGCCAGCAGTGGGGCGTCAGGGAACACTGAAGCTTTCTTT. Protein sequence: CASSGASGNTEAFF. The variable domain in full, completed from reference TRBV25-1 and TRBJ1-1, reads EADIYQTPRYLVIGTGKKITLECSQTMGHDKMYWYQQDPGMELHLIHYSYGVNSTEKGDLSSESTVSRIRTEHFPLTLESARPSHTSQYLCASSGASGNTEAFFGQGTRLTVV.

About this clonotype itself: The junction departs from germline at one end; a sequencing error may be responsible. The rearrangement joins TRBV11-2 to TRBJ1-2; 7 bases line up with TRBD1. The CDR3 consists of 13 residues. The germline gives CDR1 SGHAT, CDR2 FQNNGV. The CDR3 region is CASSLVREGGYAF. CDR3 in DNA: TGTGCCAGCAGCTTAGTCCGGGAAGGGGGCTACGCCTTC.

This chain connects TRBV10-1 to TRBJ2-1; D perhaps matches TRBD1 (7 bases). V lost 3 bases and J 0 bases, leaving 15 bases between the germline ends. Germline CDR1 and CDR2: WNHNN and SYGVQD (reference sequence). The CDR3 is made up of 17 amino acids. CDR3 DNA sequence: TGCGCCAGCAGTGATGGGTCAGGGGGGAGCTCCTACAATGAGCAGTTCTTC. Its translation is CASSDGSGGSSYNEQFF.

This chain links TRBV7-9 with TRBJ2-5; D is ambiguous. Germline loops: CDR1 SEHNR, CDR2 FQNEAQ (reference sequence). Between the trimmed V and J ends, which lost 0 bases and 4 bases, there was a span of 6 bases. The CDR3 totals 13 residues. CDR3 nucleotide sequence: TGTGCCAGCAGCTTAGCGCTGGCAGAGACCCAGTACTTC. It encodes CASSLALAETQYF.

In this sample, this clonotype turned up once. The J gene is TRBJ2-2, the V gene TRBV19; tentative D call: TRBD2 (5 bases). Germline assignment: CDR1 LNHDA and CDR2 SQIVND (reference sequence). Trimming stripped 6 bases from V and 0 bases from J, with 11 bases between. CDR3 size: 15 residues. The CDR3 spells CASRGVRANTGELFF. DNA of the CDR3: TGTGCCAGTAGGGGAGTACGAGCGAACACCGGGGAGCTGTTTTTT. Looking up the rest from reference TRBV19 and TRBJ2-2 gives the full variable domain: DGGITQSPKYLFRKEGQNVTLSCEQNLNHDAMYWYRQDPGQGLRLIYYSQIVNDFQKGDIAEGYSVSREKKESFPLTVTSAQKNPTAFYLCASRGVRANTGELFFGEGSRLTVL.

This chain connects TRBV20-1 to TRBJ2-1, with 7 bases that match TRBD2. Germline values: CDR1 DFQATT, CDR2 SNEGSKA (reference sequence). V was clipped by 6 bases and J by 6 bases; unmatched bases: 11. The CDR3 is made up of 14 amino acids. In nucleotides, the CDR3 is TGCAGTGCCAGATTAAAGAGCGGGGTCAATGAGCAGTTCTTC. Amino acids: CSARLKSGVNEQFF.

This clonotype has ten or more counts. The gene calls are TRBV4-1 and TRBJ2-3; 15 bases align to TRBD2. Germline V lookup: CDR1 MGHRA, CDR2 YSYEKL. V trimming: 4 bases; J trimming: 6 bases; junction bases outside the gene matches: 5. The CDR3 has 16 amino acids. In DNA form, the CDR3 reads TGCGCCAGCAGCCGCGGGACTAGCGGGAGGAGGGATACGCAGTATTTT. This encodes CASSRGTSGRRDTQYF.

The chain combines TRBV6-5 with TRBJ2-7; 10 bases map to TRBD2. The germline CDR1 and CDR2 sequences are MNHEY and SVGAGI. This CDR3 has 16 residues. Germline trimming cut 4 bases from V and 1 base from J; bases unmatched to any gene: 7. The CDR3 loop is CASSLTGAGGSYEQYF. CDR3 DNA: TGTGCCAGCAGTTTGACGGGAGCGGGAGGGTCCTACGAGCAGTACTTC.

J is TRBJ1-1 and V is TRBV18; perhaps TRBD1 as D (5 bases). The CDR3 is 13 amino acids. V lost 8 bases, J lost 0 bases, and 10 bases lay in between. Germline assignment: CDR1 KGHSH and CDR2 LQKENI. Here the CDR3 reads CASRDSLNTEAFF. For the CDR3, the DNA is TGTGCCAGCCGAGACAGCCTGAACACTGAAGCTTTCTTT.

This clonotype has at least ten counts. This chain links TRBV4-1 with TRBJ2-7; D is unclear. V dropped 0 bases and J dropped 1 base, with 13 bases sitting between them. The CDR3 has 16 residues. Germline CDR1 MGHRA, CDR2 YSYEKL. This CDR3 reads CASSQDVGVSSYEQYF. DNA for the CDR3: TGCGCCAGCAGCCAAGATGTAGGAGTATCGTCCTACGAGCAGTACTTC.

This clonotype turned up a few times. The J gene is TRBJ1-5, the V gene TRBV12-3 or TRBV12-4; no reliable D call. The V gene lost 2 bases and the J gene lost 0 bases, with 11 bases spanning the gap. The length of the CDR3 is 16 residues. CDR3 sequence (DNA): TGTGCCAGCAGTTTATCGGCGGCTAATAGCAATCAGCCCCAGCATTTT. Translating it yields CASSLSAANSNQPQHF.

This chain joins TRBV7-3 and TRBJ2-3; D tentatively reads TRBD1 or TRBD2 (6 bases each). CDR3 size: 15 residues. Trimming pared 1 base from V and 2 bases from J, leaving 10 bases between. Germline CDR1 SGHTA, CDR2 FQGTGA. As DNA, the CDR3 is TGTGCCAGCAGCTTAAGGGGGGCCCCCACAGATACGCAGTATTTT. This sequence encodes CASSLRGAPTDTQYF.

The chain combines TRBV7-2 with TRBJ2-4; no firm D call. This CDR3 is built from 11 residues. V was pared by 5 bases and J by 3 bases, with 2 bases between. Looked up from germline, CDR1 is SGHTA and CDR2 is FQGNSA. The CDR3 coding sequence is TGTGCCAGCAGCCTCAAAAACATTCAGTACTTC. This codes for CASSLKNIQYF.

This clonotype was counted a few times. V is TRBV2 and J is TRBJ1-2, with D maybe TRBD1 (6 bases). The CDR3 covers 14 residues. In germline, CDR1 is SNHLY, CDR2 FYNNEI. Trimming pared 2 bases from V and 4 bases from J, leaving 11 bases between. The CDR3, as DNA: TGTGCCAGCAGTGAACAGGGGCGAGGCTATGGCTACACCTTC. As protein: CASSEQGRGYGYTF. Together with reference TRBV2 and TRBJ1-2, the CDR3 gives the full variable domain: EPEVTQTPSHQVTQMGQEVILRCVPISNHLYFYWYRQILGQKVEFLVSFYNNEISEKSEIFDDQFSVERPDGSNFTLKIRSTKLEDSAMYFCASSEQGRGYGYTFGSGTRLTVV.

This clonotype has a handful of counts. This sequence joins TRBV5-1 and TRBJ2-3; no clear D gene. Looked up from germline, CDR1 is SGHRS and CDR2 is YFSETQ. Trimming pared 10 bases from V and 2 bases from J, leaving 17 bases between. The CDR3 is 14 residues long. In nucleotides, the CDR3 is TGCGCCGGACGGTTCGGTCTCTCCACAGATACGCAGTATTTT. Protein sequence: CAGRFGLSTDTQYF.

In nucleotides, the CDR3 is TGTGCCACCAGACAGGGGGCTACCTTGGAAAAACTGTTTTTT. This encodes CATRQGATLEKLFF. The V and J genes are TRBV2 and TRBJ1-4; TRBD1 aligns across 10 bases. V was clipped by 10 bases and J by 8 bases; unmatched bases: 10. Germline V gives CDR1 SNHLY, CDR2 FYNNEI. CDR3 length equals 14 residues.

This clonotype was recorded once. This chain uses TRBV6-2 or TRBV6-3 with TRBJ2-1, with D possibly being TRBD1 (5 bases). V dropped 4 bases and J dropped 5 bases, with 12 bases sitting between them. The CDR3 is 14 residues long. CDR1 is MNHEY and CDR2 is SVGEGT in the germline V gene. CDR3 in DNA: TGTGCCAGCAGTTCATCAAGACAGCACAATGAGCAGTTCTTC. Translated, it gives CASSSSRQHNEQFF.

V gene TRBV7-2 combines with J gene TRBJ2-2; 7 bases agree with TRBD1. The germline V gene has CDR1 SGHTA and CDR2 FQGNSA. The CDR3 runs 14 residues. V was pared by 4 bases and J by 5 bases, with 4 bases of the junction left unmatched. CDR3 loop: CASSSYRGTGELFF. DNA for the CDR3: TGTGCCAGCAGCTCCTACAGGGGTACCGGGGAGCTGTTTTTT.

This sequence joins TRBV7-9 and TRBJ2-5; 13 bases line up with TRBD2. The tail of the sequence fits TRBJ2-7 better, so the J call may be wrong. Germline V gene lookup returns CDR1 SEHNR and CDR2 FQNEAQ (reference sequence). This CDR3 contains 16 residues. The chain's CDR3 is CASSLARTSGRYEQYF. The DNA for the CDR3 is TGTGCCAGCAGCTTAGCGCGGACTAGCGGGAGATACGAGCAGTACTTC.

The chain has TRBV6-2 or TRBV6-3 and TRBJ1-2; weak D call: TRBD1 (5 bases). This CDR3 has 16 amino acids. Trimming shortened V by 6 bases and J by 3 bases, and 20 bases separated the two germline ends. The germline V gene has CDR1 MNHEY and CDR2 SVGEGT. The CDR3 reads CASRKGWDSRDYGYTF. The CDR3 region has the DNA TGTGCCAGCAGAAAAGGGTGGGACTCCAGGGACTATGGCTACACCTTC.

V is TRBV28 and J is TRBJ2-7; TRBD1 matches at 9 bases. Losses at the gene ends were 7 bases for V and 4 bases for J; bases not matched to a gene: 8. From germline, CDR1 is MDHEN and CDR2 SYDVKM. The CDR3 runs 14 residues. The DNA of the CDR3 is TGTGCCAGCAACACCGGGACAGGGCTGTACGAGCAGTACTTC. This gives the protein CASNTGTGLYEQYF.

This sequence joins TRBV28 and TRBJ2-2; 9 bases line up with TRBD2. Germline CDR1 MDHEN, CDR2 SYDVKM. The CDR3 is made up of 19 amino acids. Losses at the gene ends were 3 bases for V and 5 bases for J; bases not matched to a gene: 16. The chain's CDR3 is CASSLYLSPAGGQTGELFF. Here the CDR3 DNA reads TGTGCCAGCAGTTTGTACCTTTCCCCAGCGGGGGGACAAACCGGGGAGCTGTTTTTT.

The chain couples TRBV20-1 to TRBJ2-3; 8 bases are shared with TRBD1. J gave up 5 bases and V 1 base, and 2 bases lay outside the gene matches. The CDR3 has 13 residues. In germline, CDR1 is DFQATT, CDR2 SNEGSKA (reference sequence). As DNA, the CDR3 is TGCAGTGCTAGAGGACAGGGGTTAGATACGCAGTATTTT. Translating gives CSARGQGLDTQYF.

This chain uses TRBV11-2 with TRBJ1-4; no clear D. Between the trimmed V and J ends, which lost 1 base and 7 bases, there was a span of 10 bases. The CDR3 runs 14 residues. Germline V lookup: CDR1 SGHAT, CDR2 FQNNGV. The CDR3 sequence is CASSLGFSGEKLFF. CDR3 bases: TGTGCCAGCAGCTTAGGTTTTTCAGGTGAAAAACTGTTTTTT.